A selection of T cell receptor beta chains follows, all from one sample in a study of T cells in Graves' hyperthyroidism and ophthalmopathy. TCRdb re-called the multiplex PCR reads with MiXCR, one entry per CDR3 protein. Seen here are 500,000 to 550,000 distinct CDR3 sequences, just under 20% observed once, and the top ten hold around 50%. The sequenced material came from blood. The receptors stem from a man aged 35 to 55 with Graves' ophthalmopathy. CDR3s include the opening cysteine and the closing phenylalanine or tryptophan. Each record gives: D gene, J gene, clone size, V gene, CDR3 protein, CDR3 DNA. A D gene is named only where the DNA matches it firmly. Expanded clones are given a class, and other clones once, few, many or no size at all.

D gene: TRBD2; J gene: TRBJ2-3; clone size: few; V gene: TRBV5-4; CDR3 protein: CASSKLAGGDMDTQYF; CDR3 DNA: TGTGCCAGCAGCAAGTTAGCGGGCGGAGATATGGATACGCAGTATTTT
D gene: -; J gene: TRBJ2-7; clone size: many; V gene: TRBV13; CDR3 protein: CASSLVGQGYNEQYF; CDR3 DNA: TGTGCCAGCAGCTTAGTAGGGCAGGGGTACAACGAGCAGTACTTC
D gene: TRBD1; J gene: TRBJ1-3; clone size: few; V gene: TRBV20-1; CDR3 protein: CSALTGTGRNTIYF; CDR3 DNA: TGCAGTGCTTTGACCGGGACAGGTAGAAACACCATATATTTT
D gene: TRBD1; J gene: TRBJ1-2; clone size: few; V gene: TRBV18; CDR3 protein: CASSLGQLDGYTF; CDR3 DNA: TGTGCCAGCTCCCTGGGACAGTTGGATGGCTACACCTTC
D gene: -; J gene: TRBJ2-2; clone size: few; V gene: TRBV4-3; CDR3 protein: CASSHDITGELFF; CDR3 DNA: TGCGCCAGCAGCCATGACATAACCGGGGAGCTGTTTTTT
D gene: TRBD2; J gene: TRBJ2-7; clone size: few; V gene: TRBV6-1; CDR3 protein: CASSAGASGIEQYF; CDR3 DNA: TGTGCCAGCAGCGCTGGCGCTAGCGGGATCGAGCAGTACTTC
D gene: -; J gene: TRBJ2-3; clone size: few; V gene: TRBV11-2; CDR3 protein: CASVRGSGLSTDTQYF; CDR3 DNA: TGTGCCAGCGTGCGGGGCTCCGGTTTAAGCACAGATACGCAGTATTTT
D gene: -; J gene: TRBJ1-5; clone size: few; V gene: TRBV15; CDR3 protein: CATSRVRRGSQPQHF; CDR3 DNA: TGTGCCACCAGCAGAGTTAGGAGGGGCTCTCAGCCCCAGCATTTT
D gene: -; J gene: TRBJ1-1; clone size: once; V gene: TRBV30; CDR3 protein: CAWSEKAATRGIF; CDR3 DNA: TGTGCCTGGAGTGAGAAGGCGGCGACCAGGGGAATCTTT
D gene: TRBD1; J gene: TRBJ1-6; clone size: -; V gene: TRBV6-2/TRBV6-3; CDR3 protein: CASSYEPGQQGKNSPLHF; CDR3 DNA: TGTGCCAGCAGTTACGAACCGGGACAGCAGGGGAAGAATTCACCCCTCCACTTT
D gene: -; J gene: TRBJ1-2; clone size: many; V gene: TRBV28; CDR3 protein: CASSLSGAGGYTF; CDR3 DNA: TGTGCCAGCAGTTTATCAGGGGCGGGAGGCTACACCTTC
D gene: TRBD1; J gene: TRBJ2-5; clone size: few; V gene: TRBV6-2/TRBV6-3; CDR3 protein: CATDRGETQYF; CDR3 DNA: TGTGCCACCGACAGGGGAGAGACCCAGTACTTC
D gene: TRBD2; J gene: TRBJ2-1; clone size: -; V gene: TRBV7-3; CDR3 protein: CASSGRGDEQFF; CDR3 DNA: TGTGCCAGTAGCGGGAGGGGCGATGAGCAGTTCTTC
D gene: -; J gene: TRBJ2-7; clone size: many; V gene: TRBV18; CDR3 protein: CASSPKDEQYF; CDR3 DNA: TGTGCCAGCTCACCTAAGGACGAGCAGTACTTC
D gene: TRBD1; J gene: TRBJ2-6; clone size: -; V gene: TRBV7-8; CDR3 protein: CASSLRQGTGANVLTF; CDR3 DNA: TGTGCCAGCAGCCTTCGACAGGGGACTGGGGCCAACGTCCTGACTTTC
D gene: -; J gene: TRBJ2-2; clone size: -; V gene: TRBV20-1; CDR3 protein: CSAGKEGRVGELFF; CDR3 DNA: TGCAGTGCTGGGAAGGAGGGCCGAGTCGGGGAGCTGTTTTTT
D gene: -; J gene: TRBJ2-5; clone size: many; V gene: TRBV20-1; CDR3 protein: CSAREETQYF; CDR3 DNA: TGCAGTGCTAGGGAGGAGACCCAGTACTTC
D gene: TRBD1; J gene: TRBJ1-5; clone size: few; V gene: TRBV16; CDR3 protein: CASSPSTGRTNQPQHF; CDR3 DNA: TGTGCCAGCAGTCCCTCGACAGGGCGGACCAATCAGCCCCAGCATTTT
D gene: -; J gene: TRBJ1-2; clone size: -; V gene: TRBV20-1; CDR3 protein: CSARDDTF; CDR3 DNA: TGCAGTGCCAGGGACGACACCTTC
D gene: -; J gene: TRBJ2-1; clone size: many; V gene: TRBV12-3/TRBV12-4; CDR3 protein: CASSLWPNEQFF; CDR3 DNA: TGTGCCAGCAGTTTATGGCCGAATGAGCAGTTCTTC
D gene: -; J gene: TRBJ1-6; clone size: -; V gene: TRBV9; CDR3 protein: CASSVATGQDSPLHF; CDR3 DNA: TGTGCCAGCAGCGTAGCCACCGGTCAGGATTCACCCCTCCACTTT
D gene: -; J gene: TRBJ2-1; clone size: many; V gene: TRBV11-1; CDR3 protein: CASSHSDSEQFF; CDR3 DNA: TGTGCCAGCAGCCACTCGGATTCTGAGCAGTTCTTC
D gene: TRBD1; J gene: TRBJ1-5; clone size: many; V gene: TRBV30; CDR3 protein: CAWSRKQGKGQPQHF; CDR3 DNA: TGTGCCTGGAGTCGGAAACAGGGGAAGGGTCAGCCCCAGCATTTT
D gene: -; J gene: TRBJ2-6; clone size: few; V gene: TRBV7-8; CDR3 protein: CASSLRRGSGANVLTF; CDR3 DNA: TGTGCCAGCAGCTTAAGGCGGGGCTCTGGGGCCAACGTCCTGACTTTC
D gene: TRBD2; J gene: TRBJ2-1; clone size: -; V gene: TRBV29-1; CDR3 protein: CSVAPPTGGINEQFF; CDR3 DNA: TGCAGCGTTGCTCCCCCTACGGGAGGAATCAATGAGCAGTTCTTC
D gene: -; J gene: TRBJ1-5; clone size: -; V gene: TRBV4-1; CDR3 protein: CASSQDWGGQPQHF; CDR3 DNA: TGCGCCAGCAGCCAAGATTGGGGTGGTCAGCCCCAGCATTTT
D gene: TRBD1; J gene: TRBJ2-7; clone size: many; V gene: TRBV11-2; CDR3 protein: CASSLGGGGLEQYF; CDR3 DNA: TGTGCCAGCAGCTTAGGAGGGGGCGGTTTAGAGCAGTACTTC
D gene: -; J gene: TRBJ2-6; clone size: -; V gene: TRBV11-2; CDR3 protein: CASSPGGRGANVLTF; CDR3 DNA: TGTGCCAGCAGCCCAGGGGGGAGGGGGGCCAACGTCCTGACTTTC
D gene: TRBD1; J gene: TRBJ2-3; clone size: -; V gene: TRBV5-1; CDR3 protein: CASSQGQGVDTQYF; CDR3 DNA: TGCGCCAGCAGCCAGGGACAGGGCGTAGATACGCAGTATTTT
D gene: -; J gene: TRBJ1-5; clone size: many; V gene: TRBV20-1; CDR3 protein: CSAIRGAGDSNQPQHF; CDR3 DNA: TGCAGTGCGATCCGCGGGGCAGGCGATAGCAATCAGCCCCAGCATTTT
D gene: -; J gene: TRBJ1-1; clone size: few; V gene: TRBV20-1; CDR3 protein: CSARDSFSQMNTEAFF; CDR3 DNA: TGCAGTGCTAGAGATTCGTTTAGCCAGATGAACACTGAAGCTTTCTTT
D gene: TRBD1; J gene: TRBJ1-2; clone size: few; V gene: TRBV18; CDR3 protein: CASSPREDRGLSGYTF; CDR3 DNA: TGTGCCAGCTCACCACGAGAGGACAGGGGGCTGAGTGGCTACACCTTC
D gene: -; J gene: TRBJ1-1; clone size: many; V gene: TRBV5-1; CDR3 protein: CASSSGPLVTEAFF; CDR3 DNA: TGCGCCAGCAGCTCGGGACCTCTGGTCACTGAAGCTTTCTTT
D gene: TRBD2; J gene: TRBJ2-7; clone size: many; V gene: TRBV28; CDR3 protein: CASREAGNSYEQYF; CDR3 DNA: TGTGCCAGCAGGGAAGCGGGAAACTCCTACGAGCAGTACTTC
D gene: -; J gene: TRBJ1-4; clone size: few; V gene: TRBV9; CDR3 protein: CASSVKGATNEKLFF; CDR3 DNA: TGTGCCAGCAGCGTGAAGGGGGCAACTAATGAAAAACTGTTTTTT
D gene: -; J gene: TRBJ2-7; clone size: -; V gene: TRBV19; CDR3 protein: CASTGPGFYEQYF; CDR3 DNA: TGTGCCAGTACAGGTCCCGGCTTCTACGAGCAGTACTTC
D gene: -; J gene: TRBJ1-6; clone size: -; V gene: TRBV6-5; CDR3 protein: CASSYQRNSPLHF; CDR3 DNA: TGTGCCAGCAGTTACCAGCGGAATTCACCCCTCCACTTT
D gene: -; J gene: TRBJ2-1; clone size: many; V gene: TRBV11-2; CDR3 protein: CASRLSREQSYNEQFF; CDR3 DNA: TGTGCCAGCAGATTGTCCCGTGAACAGTCCTACAATGAGCAGTTCTTC
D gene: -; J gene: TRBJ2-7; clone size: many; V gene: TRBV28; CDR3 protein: CASSFARASYEQYF; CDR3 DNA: TGTGCCAGCAGTTTTGCCAGGGCCTCCTACGAGCAGTACTTC
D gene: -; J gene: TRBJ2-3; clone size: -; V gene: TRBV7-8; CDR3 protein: CASSFFPYETSADTQYF; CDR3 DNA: TGTGCCAGCAGCTTCTTCCCGTATGAGACCAGCGCGGATACGCAGTATTTT
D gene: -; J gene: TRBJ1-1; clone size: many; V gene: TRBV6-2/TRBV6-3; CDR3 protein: CASSFVRQTYTEASNTYTEAFF; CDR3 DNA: TGTGCCAGCAGTTTCGTTCGACAGACCTACACTGAAGCTTCCAATACCTACACTGAAGCTTTCTTT
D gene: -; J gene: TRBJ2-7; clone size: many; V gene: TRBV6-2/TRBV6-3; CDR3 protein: CASSYLGTFGNYEQYF; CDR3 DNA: TGTGCCAGCAGTTACTTAGGGACATTTGGCAACTACGAGCAGTACTTC
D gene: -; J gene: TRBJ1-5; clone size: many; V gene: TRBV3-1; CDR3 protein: CASSQGTDGGPQHF; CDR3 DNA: TGTGCCAGCAGCCAAGGGACCGACGGCGGGCCCCAGCATTTT
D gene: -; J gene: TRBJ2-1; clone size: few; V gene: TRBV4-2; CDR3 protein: CASSSSKNNEQFF; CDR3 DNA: TGTGCCAGCAGCTCATCGAAGAACAATGAGCAGTTCTTC
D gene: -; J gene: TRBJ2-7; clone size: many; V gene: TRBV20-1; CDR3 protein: CSARAQGGVNYEQYF; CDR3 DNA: TGCAGTGCTAGAGCGCAGGGGGGAGTGAACTACGAGCAGTACTTC
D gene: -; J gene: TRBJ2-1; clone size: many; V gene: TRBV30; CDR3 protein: CAWSVESYNEQFF; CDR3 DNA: TGTGCCTGGAGTGTAGAATCCTACAATGAGCAGTTCTTC
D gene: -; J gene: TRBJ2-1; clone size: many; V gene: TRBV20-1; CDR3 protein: CSGLENEQFF; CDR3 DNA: TGCAGTGGCCTCGAGAATGAGCAGTTCTTC
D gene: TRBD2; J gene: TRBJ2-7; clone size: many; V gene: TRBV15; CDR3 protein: CATSRYLREGSYEQYF; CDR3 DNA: TGTGCCACCAGCAGATACCTTAGGGAGGGCTCCTACGAGCAGTACTTC
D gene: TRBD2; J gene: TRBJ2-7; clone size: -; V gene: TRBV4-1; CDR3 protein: CASSQAPRGGDEQYF; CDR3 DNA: TGCGCCAGCAGCCAAGCACCGCGGGGGGGCGACGAGCAGTACTTC
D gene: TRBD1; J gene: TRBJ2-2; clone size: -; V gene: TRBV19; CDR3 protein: CASSIQGADTGELFF; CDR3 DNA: TGTGCCAGTAGTATACAGGGGGCGGACACCGGGGAGCTGTTTTTT
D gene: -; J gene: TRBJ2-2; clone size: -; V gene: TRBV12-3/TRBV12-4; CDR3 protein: CASSLLGHTGELFF; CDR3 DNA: TGTGCCAGCAGTTTATTAGGTCACACCGGGGAGCTGTTTTTT
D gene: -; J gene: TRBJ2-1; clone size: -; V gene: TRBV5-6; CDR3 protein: CASSLVASYNEQFF; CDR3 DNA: TGTGCCAGCAGCTTGGTGGCTAGCTACAATGAGCAGTTCTTC
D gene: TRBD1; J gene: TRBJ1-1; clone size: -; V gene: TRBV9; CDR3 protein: CASSPRGGGVSTEAFF; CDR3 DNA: TGTGCCAGCAGCCCCCGCGGAGGGGGCGTAAGCACTGAAGCTTTCTTT
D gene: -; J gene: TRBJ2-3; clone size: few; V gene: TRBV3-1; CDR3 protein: CASSHKDTQYF; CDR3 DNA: TGTGCCAGCAGCCACAAGGATACGCAGTATTTT
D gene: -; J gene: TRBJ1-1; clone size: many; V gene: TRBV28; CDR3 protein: CASIEAGANTEAFF; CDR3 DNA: TGTGCCAGCATAGAAGCAGGGGCGAACACTGAAGCTTTCTTT
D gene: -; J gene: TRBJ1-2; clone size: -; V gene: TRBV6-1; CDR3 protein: CASSEGWGLNYGYTF; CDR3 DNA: TGTGCCAGCAGTGAAGGTTGGGGGCTCAACTATGGCTACACCTTC
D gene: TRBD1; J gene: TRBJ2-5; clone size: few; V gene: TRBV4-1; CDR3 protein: CASSQTGTEETQYF; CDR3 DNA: TGCGCCAGCAGCCAAACCGGGACAGAAGAGACCCAGTACTTC
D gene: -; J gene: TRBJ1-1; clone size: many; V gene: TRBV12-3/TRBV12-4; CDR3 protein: CASSWRWARAFF; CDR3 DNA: TGTGCCAGCAGTTGGCGATGGGCTAGAGCTTTCTTT
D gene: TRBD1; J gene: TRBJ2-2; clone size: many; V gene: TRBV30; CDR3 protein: CASDRARNTGELFF; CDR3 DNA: TGTGCCTCAGACAGGGCCCGGAACACCGGGGAGCTGTTTTTT
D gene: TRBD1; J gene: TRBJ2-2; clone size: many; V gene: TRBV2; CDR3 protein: CASSGTGIAGELFF; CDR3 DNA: TGTGCCAGCTCCGGGACAGGGATCGCCGGGGAGCTGTTTTTT